Listed below are T cell receptor beta chains from one sample, sequenced in a study of cytomegalovirus exposure and HLA in healthy donors. TCRdb's table, derived via immunoSEQ multiplex PCR, lists solely in-frame clones and lacks some. The profile shows about 120,000 clones, around 62% of them singletons. Source material: PBMCs. All receptors derive from a woman aged 40 to 49 in good health and CMV-seropositive. The CDR3 runs from the conserved cysteine through the conserved F or W. D genes are given only for firm matches. Part of the rows lack a size; the others show once, few, many or a class for expanded clones.

v_gene	j_gene	abundance	d_gene	len	CDR3aa	CDR3nt
TRBV5-6	TRBJ2-7	once	TRBD2	13	CASSLGLADEQYF	TGTGCCAGCAGCCTGGGACTAGCTGACGAGCAGTACTTC
TRBV11-2	TRBJ2-7	NA	TRBD2	14	CASTIGLAANEQYF	TGTGCCAGCACGATAGGACTAGCGGCGAATGAGCAGTACTTC
TRBV28	TRBJ2-7	NA	TRBD1	15	CASSLTGANSYEQYF	TGTGCCAGCAGTTTGACAGGGGCAAACTCCTACGAGCAGTACTTC
TRBV6-5	TRBJ1-1	NA	NA	14	CASSYSTGRTEAFF	TGTGCCAGCAGTTACTCGACAGGTAGAACTGAAGCTTTCTTT
TRBV7-9	TRBJ1-1	NA	NA	13	CASRGQSNTEAFF	TGTGCCAGCAGAGGACAGTCGAACACTGAAGCTTTCTTT
TRBV5-4	TRBJ2-7	once	TRBD2	16	CASSLGTSGRTGEQYF	TGTGCCAGCAGCCTTGGGACTAGCGGGAGGACGGGCGAGCAGTACTTC
TRBV7-9	TRBJ2-3	few	NA	13	CASSFQSGDTQYF	TGTGCCAGCAGCTTTCAATCGGGGGATACGCAGTATTTT
TRBV7-2	TRBJ1-1	NA	NA	13	CASSSPQQSGAFF	TGTGCCAGCAGCTCCCCCCAACAGTCGGGGGCTTTCTTT
TRBV6-1	TRBJ2-7	NA	TRBD2	19	CASSEGSPGLAGASYEQYF	TGTGCCAGCAGTGAAGGTTCCCCTGGACTAGCGGGGGCCTCCTACGAGCAGTACTTC
TRBV7-9	TRBJ1-2	NA	NA	16	CASSQAGNTEGRGYTF	TGTGCCAGCAGCCAGGCGGGCAACACTGAGGGTCGTGGCTACACCTTC
TRBV2	TRBJ1-2	NA	TRBD1	14	CASSEDQGAYGYTF	TGTGCCAGCAGTGAAGATCAGGGGGCCTATGGCTACACCTTC
TRBV28	TRBJ2-7	NA	NA	14	CASIAVTRPYEQYF	TGTGCCAGCATAGCCGTGACCCGGCCCTACGAGCAGTACTTC
TRBV27	TRBJ2-1	NA	NA	13	CATLTGPYNEQFF	TGTGCCACCCTTACAGGCCCCTACAATGAGCAGTTCTTC
TRBV7-8	TRBJ2-5	NA	NA	15	CASSLLGGPQETQYF	TGTGCCAGCAGCCTGTTGGGGGGGCCGCAAGAGACCCAGTACTTC
TRBV28	TRBJ2-4	once	NA	16	CASSFIGQGGRDIQYF	TGTGCCAGCAGTTTTATTGGACAGGGCGGGAGGGACATTCAGTACTTC
TRBV15	TRBJ1-1	NA	TRBD1	15	CATSARQGMNTEAFF	TGTGCCACCAGCGCCCGACAGGGGATGAACACTGAAGCTTTCTTT
TRBV27	TRBJ2-3	NA	NA	13	CASSFRDTDTQYF	TGTGCCAGCAGTTTCCGGGATACAGATACGCAGTATTTT
TRBV28	TRBJ1-1	NA	NA	10	CASNGEEAFF	TGTGCCAGCAATGGGGAGGAAGCTTTCTTT
TRBV27	TRBJ2-7	few	NA	14	CASSAPGLPYEQYF	TGTGCCAGCAGTGCCCCGGGACTTCCCTACGAGCAGTACTTC
TRBV5-6	TRBJ2-2	NA	TRBD1	17	CASSLAGGAGDTGELFF	TGTGCCAGCAGCTTGGCAGGGGGCGCAGGGGACACCGGGGAGCTGTTTTTT
TRBV9	TRBJ2-3	NA	NA	14	CASSVAHSTDTQYF	TGTGCCAGCAGCGTAGCACATAGCACAGATACGCAGTATTTT